This T cell receptor beta chain comes out of a study of cytomegalovirus exposure and HLA in healthy donors. The PCR had 60 Vbeta and 13 Jbeta primers. Method: immunoSEQ multiplex PCR; TCRdb's copy keeps in-frame clones and lacks some. The repertoire holds some 200,000 clones, with about 80% as singletons. Germline assignment: CDR1 LGHNA and CDR2 YNFKEQ. V shed 0 bases and J 4 bases; nucleotides not matched to a gene: 5. This CDR3 contains 16 residues. A note on this clone: Its antigen is currently unknown.

General study findings and limits: Based on reports, TCR beta sequences accurately predicted HLA-A and HLA-B alleles for most subjects.

This clonotype was sampled from a girl between 10 and 17 years old in good health and CMV-seronegative. This chain connects TRBV4-2 to TRBJ2-1; TRBD1 aligns across 8 bases. The sample taken for sequencing was PBMCs. As DNA, the CDR3 is TGTGCCAGCAGCCAAGAGGTGACAGGGGTGTACAATGAGCAGTTCTTC. It specifies CASSQEVTGVYNEQFF.